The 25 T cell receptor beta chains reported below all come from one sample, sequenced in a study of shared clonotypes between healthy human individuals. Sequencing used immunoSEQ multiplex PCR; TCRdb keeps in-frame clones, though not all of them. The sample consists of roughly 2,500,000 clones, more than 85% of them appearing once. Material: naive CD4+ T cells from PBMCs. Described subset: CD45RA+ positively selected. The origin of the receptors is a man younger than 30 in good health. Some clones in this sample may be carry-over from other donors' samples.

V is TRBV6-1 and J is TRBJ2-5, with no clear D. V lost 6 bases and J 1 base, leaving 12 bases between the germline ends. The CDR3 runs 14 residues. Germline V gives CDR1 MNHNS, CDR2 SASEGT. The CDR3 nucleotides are TGTGCCAGCAGGCCGTGGCAGATCCAAGAGACCCAGTACTTC. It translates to CASRPWQIQETQYF.

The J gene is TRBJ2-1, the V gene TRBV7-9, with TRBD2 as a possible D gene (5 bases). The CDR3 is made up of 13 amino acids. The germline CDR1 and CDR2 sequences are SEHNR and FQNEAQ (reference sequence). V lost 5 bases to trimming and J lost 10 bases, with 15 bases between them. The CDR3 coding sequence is TGTGCCAGCAGCCCGGATTCTGGCGGGGAGCAGTTCTTC. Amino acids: CASSPDSGGEQFF.

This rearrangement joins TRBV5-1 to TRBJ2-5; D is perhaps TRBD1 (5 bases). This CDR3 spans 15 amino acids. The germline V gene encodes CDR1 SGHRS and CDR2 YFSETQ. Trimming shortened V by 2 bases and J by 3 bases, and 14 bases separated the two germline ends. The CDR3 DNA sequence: TGCGCCAGCAGCTTTCGGGCTCAGGGAAAAGAGACCCAGTACTTC. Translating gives CASSFRAQGKETQYF.

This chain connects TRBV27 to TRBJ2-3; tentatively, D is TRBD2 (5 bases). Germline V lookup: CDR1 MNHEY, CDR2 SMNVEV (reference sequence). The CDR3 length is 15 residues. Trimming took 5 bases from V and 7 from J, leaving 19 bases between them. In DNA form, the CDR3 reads TGTGCCAGCAGTACGAGCGGCCGAACTCCCCATACGCAGTATTTT. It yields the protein CASSTSGRTPHTQYF.

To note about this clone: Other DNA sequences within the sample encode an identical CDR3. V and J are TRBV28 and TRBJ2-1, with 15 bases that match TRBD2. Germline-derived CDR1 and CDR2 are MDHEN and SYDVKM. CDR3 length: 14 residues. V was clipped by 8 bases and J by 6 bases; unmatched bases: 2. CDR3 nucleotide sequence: TGTGCCAGCGGACTAGCGGGAGGGCCCAATGAGCAGTTCTTC. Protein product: CASGLAGGPNEQFF.

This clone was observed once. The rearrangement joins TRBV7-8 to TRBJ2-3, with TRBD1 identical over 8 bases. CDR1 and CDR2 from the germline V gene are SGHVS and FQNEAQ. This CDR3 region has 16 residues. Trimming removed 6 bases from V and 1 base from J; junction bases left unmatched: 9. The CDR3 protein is CASRVTGGLGTDTQYF. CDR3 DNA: TGTGCCAGCAGGGTCACAGGGGGATTGGGCACAGATACGCAGTATTTT.

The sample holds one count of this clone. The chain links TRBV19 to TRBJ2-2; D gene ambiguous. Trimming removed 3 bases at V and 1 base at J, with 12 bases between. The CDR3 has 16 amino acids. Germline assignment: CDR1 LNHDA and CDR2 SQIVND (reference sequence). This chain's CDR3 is CASSIPPGGNTGELFF. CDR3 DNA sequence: TGTGCCAGTAGTATCCCCCCAGGCGGGAACACCGGGGAGCTGTTTTTT.

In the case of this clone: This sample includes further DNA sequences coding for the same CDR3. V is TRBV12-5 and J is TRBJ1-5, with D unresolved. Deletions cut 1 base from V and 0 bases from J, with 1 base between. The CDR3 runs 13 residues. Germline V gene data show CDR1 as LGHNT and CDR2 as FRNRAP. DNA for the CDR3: TGTGCTAGTGGTTTGGATAGCAATCAGCCCCAGCATTTT. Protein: CASGLDSNQPQHF.

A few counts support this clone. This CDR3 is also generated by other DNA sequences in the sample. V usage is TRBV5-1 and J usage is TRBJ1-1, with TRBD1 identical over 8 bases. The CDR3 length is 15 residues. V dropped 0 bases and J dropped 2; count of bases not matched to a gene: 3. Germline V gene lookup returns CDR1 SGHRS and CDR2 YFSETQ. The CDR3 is CASSLAGGRNTEAFF. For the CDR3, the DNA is TGCGCCAGCAGCTTGGCAGGGGGCAGAAACACTGAAGCTTTCTTT.

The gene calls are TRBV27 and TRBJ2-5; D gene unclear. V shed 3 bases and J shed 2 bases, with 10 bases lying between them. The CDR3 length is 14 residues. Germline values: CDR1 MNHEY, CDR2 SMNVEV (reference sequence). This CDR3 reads CASSFGPGQETQYF. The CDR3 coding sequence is TGTGCCAGCAGTTTCGGGCCAGGACAAGAGACCCAGTACTTC.

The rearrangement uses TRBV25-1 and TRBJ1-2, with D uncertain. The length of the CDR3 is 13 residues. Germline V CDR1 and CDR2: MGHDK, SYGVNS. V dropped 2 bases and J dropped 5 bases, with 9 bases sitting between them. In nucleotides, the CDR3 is TGTGCCAGCAGTGAAGGCTCGGGATATGGCTACACCTTC. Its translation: CASSEGSGYGYTF.

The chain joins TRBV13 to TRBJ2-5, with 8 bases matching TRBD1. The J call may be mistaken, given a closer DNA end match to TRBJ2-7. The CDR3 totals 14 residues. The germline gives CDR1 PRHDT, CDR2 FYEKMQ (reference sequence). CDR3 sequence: CASSGRTGTYEQYF. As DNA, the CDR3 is TGTGCCAGCAGCGGACGGACAGGGACCTACGAGCAGTACTTC.

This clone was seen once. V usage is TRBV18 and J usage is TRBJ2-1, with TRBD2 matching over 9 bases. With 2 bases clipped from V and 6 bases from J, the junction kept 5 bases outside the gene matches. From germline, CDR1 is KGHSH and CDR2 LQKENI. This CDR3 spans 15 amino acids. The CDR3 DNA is TGTGCCAGCTCACCAGTAGCGGGAGAGGCCAATGAGCAGTTCTTC. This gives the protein CASSPVAGEANEQFF. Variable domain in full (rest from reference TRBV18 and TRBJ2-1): NAGVMQNPRHLVRRRGQEARLRCSPMKGHSHVYWYRQLPEEGLKFMVYLQKENIIDESGMPKERFSAEFPKEGPSILRIQQVVRGDSAAYFCASSPVAGEANEQFFGPGTRLTVL.

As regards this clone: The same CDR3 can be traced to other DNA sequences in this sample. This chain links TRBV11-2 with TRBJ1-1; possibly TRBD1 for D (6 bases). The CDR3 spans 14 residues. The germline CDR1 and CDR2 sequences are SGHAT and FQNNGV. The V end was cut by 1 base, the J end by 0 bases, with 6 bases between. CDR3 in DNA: TGTGCCAGCAGCTTAGCAGGGGTGAACACTGAAGCTTTCTTT. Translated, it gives CASSLAGVNTEAFF.

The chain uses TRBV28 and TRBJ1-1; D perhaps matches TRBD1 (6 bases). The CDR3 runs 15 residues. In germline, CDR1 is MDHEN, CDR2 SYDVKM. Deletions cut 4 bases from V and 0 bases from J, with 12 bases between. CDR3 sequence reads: CASSSDRPLNTEAFF. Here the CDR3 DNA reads TGTGCCAGCAGTTCCGACAGGCCTTTGAACACTGAAGCTTTCTTT.

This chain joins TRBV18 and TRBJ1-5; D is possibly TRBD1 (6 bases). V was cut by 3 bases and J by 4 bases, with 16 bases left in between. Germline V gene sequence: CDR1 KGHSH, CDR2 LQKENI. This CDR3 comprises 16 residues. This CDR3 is CASSPITGQSNQPQHF. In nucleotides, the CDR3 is TGTGCCAGCTCACCGATCACTGGACAGTCTAATCAGCCCCAGCATTTT.

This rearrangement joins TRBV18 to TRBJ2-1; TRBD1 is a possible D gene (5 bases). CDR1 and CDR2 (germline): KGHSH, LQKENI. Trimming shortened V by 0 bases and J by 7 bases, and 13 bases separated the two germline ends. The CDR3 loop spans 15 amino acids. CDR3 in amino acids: CASSPPGQGGNEQFF. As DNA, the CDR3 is TGTGCCAGCTCACCACCGGGCCAGGGTGGGAATGAGCAGTTCTTC.

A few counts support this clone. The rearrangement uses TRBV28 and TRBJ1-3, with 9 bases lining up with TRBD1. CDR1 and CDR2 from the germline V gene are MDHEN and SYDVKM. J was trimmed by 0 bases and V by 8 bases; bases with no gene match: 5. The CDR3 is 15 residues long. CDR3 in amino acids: CASGGQGHSGNTIYF. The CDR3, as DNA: TGTGCCAGCGGGGGACAGGGCCACTCTGGAAACACCATATATTTT.

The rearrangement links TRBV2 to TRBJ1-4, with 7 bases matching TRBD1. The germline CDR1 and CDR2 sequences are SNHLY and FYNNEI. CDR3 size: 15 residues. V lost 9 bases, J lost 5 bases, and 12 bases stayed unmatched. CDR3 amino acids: CASNEQGQPNEKLFF. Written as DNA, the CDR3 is TGTGCCAGTAATGAGCAGGGACAGCCGAATGAAAAACTGTTTTTT.

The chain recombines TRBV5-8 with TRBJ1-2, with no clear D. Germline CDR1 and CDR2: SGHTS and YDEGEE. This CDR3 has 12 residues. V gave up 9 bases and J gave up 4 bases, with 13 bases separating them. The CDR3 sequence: CANRGRGYGYTF. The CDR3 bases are TGTGCCAACCGCGGACGGGGCTATGGCTACACCTTC.

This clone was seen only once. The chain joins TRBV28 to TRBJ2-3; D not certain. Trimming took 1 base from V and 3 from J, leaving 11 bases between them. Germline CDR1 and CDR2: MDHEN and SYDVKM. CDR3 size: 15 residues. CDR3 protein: CASSLFSVATDTQYF. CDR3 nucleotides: TGTGCCAGCAGTTTATTTTCCGTGGCAACAGATACGCAGTATTTT.

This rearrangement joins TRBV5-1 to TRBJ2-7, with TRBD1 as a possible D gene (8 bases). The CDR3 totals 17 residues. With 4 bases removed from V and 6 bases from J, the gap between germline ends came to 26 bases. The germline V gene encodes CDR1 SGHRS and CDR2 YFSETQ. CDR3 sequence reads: CASSRVPTGGGWGEQYF. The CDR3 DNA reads TGCGCCAGCAGCCGAGTCCCAACAGGGGGGGGATGGGGCGAGCAGTACTTC.

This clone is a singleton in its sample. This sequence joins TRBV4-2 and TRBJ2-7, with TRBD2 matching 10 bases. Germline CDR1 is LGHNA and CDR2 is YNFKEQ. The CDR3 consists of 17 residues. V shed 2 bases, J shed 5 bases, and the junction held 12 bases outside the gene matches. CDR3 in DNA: TGTGCCAGCAGCCAATCCGGACTAGCGGTTCGCCTCCACGAGCAGTACTTC. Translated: CASSQSGLAVRLHEQYF.

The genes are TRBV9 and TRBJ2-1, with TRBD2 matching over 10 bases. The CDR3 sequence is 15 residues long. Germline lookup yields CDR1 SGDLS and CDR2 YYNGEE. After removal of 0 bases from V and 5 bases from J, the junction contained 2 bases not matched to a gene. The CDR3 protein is CASSVVLAGDNEQFF. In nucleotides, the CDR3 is TGTGCCAGCAGCGTAGTTCTAGCGGGGGACAATGAGCAGTTCTTC.

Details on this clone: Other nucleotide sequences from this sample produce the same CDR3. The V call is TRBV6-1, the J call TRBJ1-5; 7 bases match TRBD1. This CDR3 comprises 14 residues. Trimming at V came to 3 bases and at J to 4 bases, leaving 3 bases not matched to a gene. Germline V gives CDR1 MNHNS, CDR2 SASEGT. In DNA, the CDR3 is TGTGCCAGCAGTGATAACAGGGGTAATCAGCCCCAGCATTTT. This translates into CASSDNRGNQPQHF.